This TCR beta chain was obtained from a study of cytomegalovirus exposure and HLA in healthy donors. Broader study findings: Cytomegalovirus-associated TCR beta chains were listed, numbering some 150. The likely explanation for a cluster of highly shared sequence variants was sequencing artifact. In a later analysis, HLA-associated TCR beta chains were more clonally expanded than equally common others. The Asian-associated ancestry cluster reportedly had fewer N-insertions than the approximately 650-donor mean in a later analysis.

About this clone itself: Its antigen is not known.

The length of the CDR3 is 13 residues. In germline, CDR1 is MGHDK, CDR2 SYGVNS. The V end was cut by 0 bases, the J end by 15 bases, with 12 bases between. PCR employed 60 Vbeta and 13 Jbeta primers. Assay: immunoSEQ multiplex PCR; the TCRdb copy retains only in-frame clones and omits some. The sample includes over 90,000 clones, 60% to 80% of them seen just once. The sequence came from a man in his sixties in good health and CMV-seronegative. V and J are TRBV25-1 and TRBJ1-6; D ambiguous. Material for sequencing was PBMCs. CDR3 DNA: TGTGCCAGCAGTGAATACACAGCACTGGGCCTCCACTTT. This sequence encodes CASSEYTALGLHF.